Each of the 25 T cell receptor beta chains below was sequenced from the same sample in a study of human T cells and chemical hapten exposure. TCRdb fed the RACE reads into MiXCR, producing one record per CDR3 protein. This table has about 74,000 distinct CDR3 sequences, more than 30% appearing once. Time point of the sample: patch test 1, 2 weeks after DPC sensitization. The treatment is: therapeutic diphenylcyclopropenone sensitization with weekly scalp DPC. The source material was whole blood, sampled in connection with sensitization to the hapten diphenylcyclopropenone (DPC). The receptors shown here come from a man aged 35 to 55 with alopecia areata. Some clones in this sample may be carry-over from other donors' samples.

The table lists this clonotype with a few counts. V gene TRBV24-1 combines with J gene TRBJ2-1; D unresolved. This CDR3 has 13 amino acids. V was pared by 7 bases and J by 5 bases, with 11 bases between. The germline V gene encodes CDR1 KGHDR and CDR2 SFDVKD. CDR3 region: CATSMGFNNEQFF. As DNA, the CDR3 is TGTGCCACCAGCATGGGCTTCAACAATGAGCAGTTCTTC.

This clonotype was found a few times. The chain is built from TRBV28 and TRBJ2-5; D is ambiguous. Germline values: CDR1 MDHEN, CDR2 SYDVKM. This CDR3 contains 12 residues. The V and J ends lost 5 bases and 2 bases respectively, with 6 bases between them. The CDR3 DNA sequence: TGTGCCAGCAGTAGCGTACAAGAGACCCAGTACTTC. Translated, it gives CASSSVQETQYF.

Only a few counts were recorded for this clonotype. The chain recombines TRBV5-6 with TRBJ2-2; 9 bases line up with TRBD2. There are 20 residues in the CDR3. V was pared by 0 bases and J by 2 bases, with 14 bases of the junction left unmatched. The germline V gene has CDR1 SGHDT and CDR2 YYEEEE. CDR3 bases: TGTGCCAGCAGCTTGGCGGTGGTAGCGGGAGCTTTCCAAAACACCGGGGAGCTGTTTTTT. Amino acid sequence: CASSLAVVAGAFQNTGELFF.

This clonotype was picked up a small number of times. V is TRBV6-5 and J is TRBJ1-1; possible D gene TRBD1, 5 bases. CDR3 length: 14 amino acids. Germline CDR1 is MNHEY and CDR2 is SVGAGI. Deletions cut 2 bases from V and 3 bases from J, with 10 bases between. The CDR3 sequence: CASSYTGRDTEAFF. CDR3 sequence (DNA): TGTGCCAGCAGTTACACGGGCAGGGACACTGAAGCTTTCTTT.

In its sample, this clonotype was seen a few times. V and J are TRBV19 and TRBJ2-1, with TRBD1 matching 8 bases. Germline V lookup: CDR1 LNHDA, CDR2 SQIVND (reference sequence). This CDR3 is 15 amino acids long. V lost 5 bases to trimming and J lost 0 bases; unmatched junction nucleotides: 3. CDR3: CASSETGGSYNEQFF. In DNA form, the CDR3 reads TGTGCCAGTAGTGAAACAGGGGGCTCCTACAATGAGCAGTTCTTC.

This clonotype was seen a single time. This rearrangement joins TRBV7-2 to TRBJ2-3; a weak D match, TRBD1 (6 bases). Germline CDR1 reads SGHTA; CDR2 reads FQGNSA. The V end was cut by 0 bases, the J end by 4 bases, with 14 bases between. CDR3 length: 16 residues. CDR3 coding DNA: TGTGCCAGCAGCTTAGCTGGACAGAGTCAGGCAGATACGCAGTATTTT. Residues: CASSLAGQSQADTQYF.

This chain uses TRBV7-9 with TRBJ2-5; TRBD2 agrees at 8 bases. V lost 4 bases, J lost 4 bases, and 8 bases stayed unmatched. The CDR3 extends over 15 amino acids. CDR1 and CDR2 from the germline V gene are SEHNR and FQNEAQ (reference sequence). The CDR3 DNA follows: TGTGCCAGCAGCTCGAACAGCGGGAGAAGAGAGACCCAGTACTTC. This codes for CASSSNSGRRETQYF.

This chain links TRBV7-9 with TRBJ2-3, with TRBD2 identical over 8 bases. The CDR3 totals 17 residues. After removal of 4 bases from V and 0 bases from J, the junction contained 9 bases not matched to a gene. Per germline, CDR1 SEHNR and CDR2 FQNEAQ (reference sequence). CDR3 residues: CASSSTRTSSSTDTQYF. The CDR3 nucleotides read TGTGCCAGCAGCTCCACTAGGACTAGCAGTAGCACAGATACGCAGTATTTT.

The table lists this clonotype with a few counts. The V and J genes are TRBV27 and TRBJ1-6; TRBD1 aligns across 7 bases. Germline V CDR1 and CDR2: MNHEY, SMNVEV (reference sequence). The CDR3 contains 17 residues. Unmatched junction bases numbered 7, after V lost 5 bases and J lost 0 bases. Here the CDR3 DNA reads TGTGCCAGCAGTCCTAGTGCAGGGGGCTCCTATAATTCACCCCTCCACTTT. Its protein product is CASSPSAGGSYNSPLHF.

This chain joins TRBV6-5 and TRBJ2-5; D not certain. The CDR3 totals 11 residues. With 0 bases removed from V and 9 bases from J, the gap between germline ends came to 5 bases. Germline assignment: CDR1 MNHEY and CDR2 SVGAGI. The chain's CDR3 is CASSYSGSQYF. The DNA of the CDR3 is TGTGCCAGCAGTTACTCGGGGTCCCAGTACTTC.

The chain is built from TRBV5-5 and TRBJ1-4, with D tentatively TRBD1 (6 bases). The CDR3 runs 16 residues. CDR1 and CDR2 from the germline V gene are SGHKS and YYEKEE (reference sequence). The V and J ends lost 0 bases and 7 bases respectively, with 16 bases between them. CDR3 in amino acids: CASSLGFYRVGEKLFF. The CDR3, as DNA: TGTGCCAGCAGCTTGGGATTTTACAGGGTTGGTGAAAAACTGTTTTTT.

This chain connects TRBV7-9 to TRBJ1-1; 9 nucleotides line up with TRBD1. With V trimmed by 1 base and J by 3 bases, 3 bases remained unmatched. The length of the CDR3 is 15 residues. Per the germline V gene, CDR1 is SEHNR and CDR2 is FQNEAQ (reference sequence). The chain's CDR3 is CASSLVGQGDTEAFF. CDR3 in DNA: TGTGCCAGCAGCTTAGTGGGACAGGGTGACACTGAAGCTTTCTTT.

The rearrangement uses TRBV6-6 and TRBJ1-5, with D unclear. The germline V gene has CDR1 MNHNY and CDR2 SVGAGI (reference sequence). V shed 0 bases and J shed 3 bases, with 18 bases lying between them. CDR3 size: 18 residues. The CDR3 loop is CASSYSRGSYTDNQPQHF. The CDR3 DNA reads TGTGCCAGCAGTTACTCGAGAGGTTCGTATACAGACAATCAGCCCCAGCATTTT.

The chain uses TRBV28 and TRBJ2-3, with unresolved D. V lost 6 bases and J 0 bases, leaving 10 bases between the germline ends. Germline values: CDR1 MDHEN, CDR2 SYDVKM. The length of the CDR3 is 14 residues. Written as DNA, the CDR3 is TGTGCCAGCAGACCGTATGTGAGCACAGATACGCAGTATTTT. Its protein is CASRPYVSTDTQYF.

The V gene is TRBV12-3 or TRBV12-4, the J gene TRBJ2-5; 8 bases fit TRBD1. Trimming took 2 bases from V and 4 from J; bases not matched to a gene: 6. The CDR3 spans 15 residues. CDR3 sequence reads: CASSLSQGGAETQYF. The CDR3 DNA follows: TGTGCCAGCAGTTTATCACAGGGGGGTGCAGAGACCCAGTACTTC.

This clonotype has a handful of counts. For the CDR3, the DNA is TGTGCCAGCAGTCGGGGGGCAGAGGGAACCGGGGAGCTGTTTTTT. Its translation: CASSRGAEGTGELFF. The chain joins TRBV12-3 or TRBV12-4 to TRBJ2-2; TRBD2 might be the D (7 bases). The ends were cut back, 5 bases at V and 5 bases at J, with 15 bases in the middle. There are 15 residues in the CDR3.

This clonotype turned up a few times. The rearrangement joins TRBV5-4 to TRBJ2-3; the D gene is possibly TRBD2 (5 bases). Germline V lookup: CDR1 SGHNT, CDR2 YYREEE (reference sequence). The CDR3 is 14 amino acids. Trimming removed 4 bases at V and 2 bases at J, with 11 bases between. This chain's CDR3 is CASSKEAHTDTQYF. Here the CDR3 DNA reads TGTGCCAGCAGCAAGGAGGCCCACACAGATACGCAGTATTTT.

The sample holds a few counts of this clonotype. J is TRBJ2-7 and V is TRBV27; weak D call: TRBD2 (5 bases). V gave up 8 bases and J gave up 0 bases, with 11 bases separating them. Per germline, CDR1 MNHEY and CDR2 SMNVEV (reference sequence). This CDR3 has 13 amino acids. The CDR3 DNA follows: TGTGCCAGCCGCTTGGGGAGCTCCTACGAGCAGTACTTC. Its protein is CASRLGSSYEQYF.

The V call is TRBV6-6, the J call TRBJ1-5, with D maybe TRBD1 (6 bases). Germline V gives CDR1 MNHNY, CDR2 SVGAGI (reference sequence). Trimming took 6 bases from V and 4 from J, leaving 19 bases between them. CDR3 length: 16 residues. The CDR3 reads CASSTRRTGRNQPQHF. CDR3 coding DNA: TGTGCCAGCAGCACTCGACGAACAGGGCGAAATCAGCCCCAGCATTTT.

This chain links TRBV9 with TRBJ2-3; D is uncertain. V shed 5 bases and J shed 5 bases, with 15 bases lying between them. The CDR3 length is 14 residues. Germline V gives CDR1 SGDLS, CDR2 YYNGEE. The CDR3 protein is CASSPNAHEDTQYF. The CDR3 DNA sequence: TGTGCCAGCAGTCCGAATGCCCATGAAGATACGCAGTATTTT.

The gene calls are TRBV29-1 and TRBJ2-3; 7 nucleotides agree with TRBD2. V was pared by 7 bases and J by 2 bases, with 9 bases of the junction left unmatched. Germline values: CDR1 SQVTM, CDR2 ANQGSEA. The CDR3 length is 14 residues. The CDR3 DNA is TGCAGCGCGGGGGGTCGCGGTGACACAGATACGCAGTATTTT. Its translation is CSAGGRGDTDTQYF.

This chain joins TRBV2 and TRBJ2-3; D is undetermined. This CDR3 is 12 amino acids long. Trimming took 4 bases from V and 4 from J, leaving 6 bases between them. In germline, CDR1 is SNHLY, CDR2 FYNNEI. The CDR3 spells CASSVSADTQYF. In DNA form, the CDR3 reads TGTGCCAGCAGTGTTTCGGCAGATACGCAGTATTTT.

The V and J genes are TRBV2 and TRBJ2-1; TRBD2 is a possible D gene (6 bases). This CDR3 region has 12 residues. Trimming cost V 6 bases and J 13 bases, with 16 bases left between them. Germline V gene data show CDR1 as SNHLY and CDR2 as FYNNEI. The CDR3 spells CASRTRASAQFF. CDR3 DNA: TGTGCCAGCAGGACTAGGGCCAGTGCCCAGTTCTTC.

The chain couples TRBV28 to TRBJ2-7, with TRBD2 matching over 7 bases. This CDR3 has 15 residues. The germline V gene encodes CDR1 MDHEN and CDR2 SYDVKM. Trimming took 4 bases from V and 7 from J; bases not matched to a gene: 13. The CDR3 DNA is TGTGCCAGCAGTTCTGGGGCGGGAGAGGAGGAAGAGCAGTACTTC. Amino acids: CASSSGAGEEEEQYF.

This clonotype was observed a handful of times. The V and J genes are TRBV2 and TRBJ1-5; TRBD1 matches at 8 bases. The germline CDR1 and CDR2 sequences are SNHLY and FYNNEI. This CDR3 region has 15 residues. V gave up 6 bases and J gave up 9 bases; unmatched junction bases: 13. CDR3 loop: CASRATGEGFGPQHF. CDR3 in DNA: TGTGCCAGCAGGGCGACAGGGGAGGGATTCGGGCCCCAGCATTTT.